This TCR beta chain was sequenced during a study of CD8 T cells in ankylosing spondylitis. Broader study findings: Earlier work had already found some motif variants in reactive arthritis synovial fluid and blood. In ankylosing spondylitis blood, a motif of seven or eight highly homologous TCR beta variants appeared characteristic.

TCRdb fed the 5' RACE reads into MiXCR, producing one record per CDR3 protein. The sample contains about 140,000 distinct CDR3 sequences, around 6.6% of which appear only once. With 7 bases clipped from V and 4 bases from J, the junction kept 7 bases outside the gene matches. The length of the CDR3 is 13 residues. Germline values: CDR1 DFQATT, CDR2 SNEGSKA (reference sequence). This clonotype showed up many times. Its specificity is not known. The TCR originated in a female donor with ankylosing spondylitis or in good health (not recorded which). The sample comprised blood, either unsorted or a sorted T cell fraction (not recorded which). The V and J genes are TRBV20-1 and TRBJ1-1, with 9 nucleotides matching TRBD1. CDR3 DNA: TGCAGTGTCTGGGGACAGGGCGGCACTGAAGCTTTCTTT. Protein: CSVWGQGGTEAFF.